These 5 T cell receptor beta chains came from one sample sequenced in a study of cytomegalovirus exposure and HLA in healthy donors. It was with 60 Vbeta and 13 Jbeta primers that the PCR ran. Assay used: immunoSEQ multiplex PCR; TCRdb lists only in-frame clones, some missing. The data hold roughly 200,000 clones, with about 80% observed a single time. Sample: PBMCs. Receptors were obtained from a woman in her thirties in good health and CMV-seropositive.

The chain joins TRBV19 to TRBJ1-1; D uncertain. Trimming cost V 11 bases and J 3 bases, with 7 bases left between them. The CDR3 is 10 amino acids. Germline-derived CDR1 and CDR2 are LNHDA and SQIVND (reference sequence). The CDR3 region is CASRDTEAFF. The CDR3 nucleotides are TGTGCCTCACGGGACACTGAAGCTTTCTTT.

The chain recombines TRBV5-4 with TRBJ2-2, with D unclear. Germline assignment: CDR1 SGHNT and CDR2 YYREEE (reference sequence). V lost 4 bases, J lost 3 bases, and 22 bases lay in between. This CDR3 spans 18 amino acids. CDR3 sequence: CASSLSPDSPWDTGELFF. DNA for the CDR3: TGTGCCAGCAGCCTTTCGCCCGACTCCCCCTGGGACACCGGGGAGCTGTTTTTT.

The CDR3 bases are TGCGCCAGCAGAGGGGGACAGGGTATTTCCACCGGGGAGCTGTTTTTT. This codes for CASRGGQGISTGELFF. The rearrangement uses TRBV5-1 and TRBJ2-2; 9 nucleotides match TRBD1. V lost 5 bases, J lost 4 bases, and 9 bases stayed unmatched. The CDR3 is 16 amino acids. Germline V gene lookup returns CDR1 SGHRS and CDR2 YFSETQ.

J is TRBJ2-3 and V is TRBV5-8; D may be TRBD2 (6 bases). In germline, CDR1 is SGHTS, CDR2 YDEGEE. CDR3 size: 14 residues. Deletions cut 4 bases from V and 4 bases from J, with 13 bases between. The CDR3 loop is CASSLGSRADTQYF. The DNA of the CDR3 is TGTGCCAGCAGCCTCGGGAGCCGGGCAGATACGCAGTATTTT.

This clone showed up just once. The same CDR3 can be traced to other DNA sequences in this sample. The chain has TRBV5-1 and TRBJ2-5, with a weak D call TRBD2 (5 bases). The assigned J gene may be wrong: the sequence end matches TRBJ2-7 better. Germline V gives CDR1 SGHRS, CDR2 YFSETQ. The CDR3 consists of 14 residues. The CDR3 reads CASSLVPGNYEQYF. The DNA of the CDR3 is TGCGCCAGCAGCTTGGTTCCGGGGAACTACGAGCAGTACTTC.